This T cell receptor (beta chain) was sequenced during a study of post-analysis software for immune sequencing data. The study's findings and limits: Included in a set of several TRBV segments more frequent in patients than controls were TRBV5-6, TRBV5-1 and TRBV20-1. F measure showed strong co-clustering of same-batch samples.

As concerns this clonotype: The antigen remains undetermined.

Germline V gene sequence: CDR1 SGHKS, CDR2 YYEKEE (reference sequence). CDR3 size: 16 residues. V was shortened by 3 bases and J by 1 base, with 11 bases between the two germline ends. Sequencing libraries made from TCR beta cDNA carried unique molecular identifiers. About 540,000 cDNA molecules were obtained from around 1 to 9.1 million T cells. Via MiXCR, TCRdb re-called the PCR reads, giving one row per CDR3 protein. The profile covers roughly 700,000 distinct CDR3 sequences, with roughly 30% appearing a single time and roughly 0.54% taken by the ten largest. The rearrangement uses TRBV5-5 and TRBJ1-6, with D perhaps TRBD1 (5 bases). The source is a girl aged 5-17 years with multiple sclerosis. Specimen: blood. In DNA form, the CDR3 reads TGTGCCAGCAGCTGGGGAAGGGGTTCCTATAATTCACCCCTCCACTTT. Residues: CASSWGRGSYNSPLHF.